The 23 T cell receptor beta chains below all came from one sample that was sequenced in a study of T-cell reconstitution after alpha-beta-depleted transplantation in children. Unique molecular identifiers were incorporated into the prepared TCRbeta library. TCRdb fed the PCR reads into MiXCR, producing one record per CDR3 protein. The top ten hold less than 25% of the sample, which has about 130,000 distinct CDR3 sequences, approximately 8.7% seen once. This sample comprised PBMCs, mostly from graft donor cells, obtained 180 days after TCRalphabeta/CD19-depleted stem cell transplant. The source of these receptors is a girl under three years old who had a stem cell transplant for combined immunodeficiency, so the T cells may come from the graft donor.

There are a few counts of this clonotype. V gene TRBV20-1 combines with J gene TRBJ2-2; 7 bases are shared with TRBD1. The CDR3 is 14 residues long. The V and J ends lost 8 bases and 7 bases, in that order; junction bases with no gene match: 13. Germline-derived CDR1 and CDR2 are DFQATT and SNEGSKA (reference sequence). As DNA, the CDR3 is TGCAGTTTTAGGGGGCAGGGGCATGGCGGGGAGCTGTTTTTT. Translation: CSFRGQGHGGELFF.

In this sample, this clonotype turned up a few times. This sequence joins TRBV3-1 and TRBJ2-3; TRBD2 is a possible D gene (5 bases). V lost 0 bases and J lost 1, with 11 bases in between. Germline V gives CDR1 LGHDT, CDR2 YNNKEL (reference sequence). This CDR3 is built from 16 residues. The CDR3 loop reads CASSQDPGVRTDTQYF. CDR3 DNA sequence: TGTGCCAGCAGCCAAGACCCCGGGGTCCGCACAGATACGCAGTATTTT.

In this sample, this clonotype turned up a few times. The genes are TRBV5-1 and TRBJ2-3, with TRBD1 matching over 7 bases. The CDR3 consists of 15 residues. Germline-derived CDR1 and CDR2 are SGHRS and YFSETQ. V shed 0 bases and J 6 bases; nucleotides not matched to a gene: 7. The CDR3 DNA reads as TGCGCCAGCAGCTTGGGAGGGGGCGCGGTTGATACGCAGTATTTT. Translated: CASSLGGGAVDTQYF.

This clonotype was seen a handful of times. J is TRBJ2-5 and V is TRBV20-1; TRBD2 agrees at 11 bases. V lost 6 bases to trimming and J lost 1 base; unmatched junction nucleotides: 7. CDR3 size: 15 residues. Germline CDR1 and CDR2: DFQATT and SNEGSKA (reference sequence). The CDR3 DNA reads TGCAGTGCCGAAGGACTAGCGGGTGCCCAAGAGACCCAGTACTTC. Encoded protein: CSAEGLAGAQETQYF.

The sample holds a few counts of this clonotype. CDR3 in amino acids: CSADRDQETQYF. In DNA, the CDR3 is TGCAGTGCTGACCGGGATCAAGAGACCCAGTACTTC. The chain combines TRBV20-1 with TRBJ2-5, with D perhaps matching TRBD2 (5 bases). Germline assignment: CDR1 DFQATT and CDR2 SNEGSKA (reference sequence). CDR3 length equals 12 residues. The ends were cut back, 5 bases at V and 2 bases at J, with 9 bases in the middle.

This clonotype was seen more than once but under ten times. V usage is TRBV6-5 and J usage is TRBJ1-5, with D possibly TRBD1 on 5 matching bases. Germline CDR1 is MNHEY and CDR2 is SVGAGI. V was pared by 6 bases and J by 7 bases, with 13 bases between. CDR3 length equals 13 residues. The CDR3 spells CASSRGVRQPQHF. The DNA of the CDR3 is TGTGCCAGCAGCCGAGGGGTACGCCAGCCCCAGCATTTT.

The chain combines TRBV9 with TRBJ2-7, with D tentatively TRBD1 (5 bases). Germline-derived CDR1 and CDR2 are SGDLS and YYNGEE. The CDR3 runs to 13 residues. V was cut by 4 bases and J by 4 bases, with 12 bases left in between. The CDR3 region is CASSSHTGYEQYF. The CDR3 region has the DNA TGTGCCAGCAGCTCCCATACAGGATACGAGCAGTACTTC.

The chain links TRBV6-2 or TRBV6-3 to TRBJ2-3, with TRBD1 matching over 10 bases. The V and J ends lost 5 bases and 6 bases, in that order; junction bases with no gene match: 11. The CDR3 has 16 amino acids. CDR1 and CDR2 from the germline V gene are MNHEY and SVGEGT. The CDR3 protein is CASSRPTGTGVDTQYF. The DNA of the CDR3 is TGTGCCAGCAGTCGTCCCACCGGGACAGGGGTTGATACGCAGTATTTT.

V and J are TRBV4-3 and TRBJ2-3; D gene ambiguous. The ends were cut back, 0 bases at V and 1 base at J, with 8 bases in the middle. Germline V gene lookup returns CDR1 LGHNA and CDR2 YSLEER. The CDR3 is 15 amino acids. The CDR3 DNA is TGCGCCAGCAGCCAAGATTGGGCGGGCACAGATACGCAGTATTTT. It encodes CASSQDWAGTDTQYF.

This clonotype was seen only a few times. The chain carries TRBV5-1 and TRBJ2-2, with a possible D match to TRBD1 (5 bases). Deletions cut 5 bases from V and 3 bases from J, with 14 bases between. CDR3 length: 15 residues. Germline assignment: CDR1 SGHRS and CDR2 YFSETQ. The CDR3 loop reads CASRGTLGDTGELFF. CDR3 sequence (DNA): TGCGCCAGCAGGGGAACTCTAGGGGACACCGGGGAGCTGTTTTTT.

The chain combines TRBV27 with TRBJ2-3; no firm D call. This CDR3 comprises 13 residues. CDR1 is MNHEY, CDR2 SMNVEV, per germline (reference sequence). Deletions cut 4 bases from V and 7 bases from J, with 12 bases between. The CDR3 sequence: CASSSISSHTQYF. CDR3 coding DNA: TGTGCCAGCAGTTCAATAAGCAGCCATACGCAGTATTTT.

This clonotype has a handful of counts. V gene TRBV29-1 combines with J gene TRBJ2-7; D may be TRBD1 or TRBD2 (6 bases each). V dropped 2 bases and J dropped 2 bases, with 13 bases sitting between them. Germline V gene data show CDR1 as SQVTM and CDR2 as ANQGSEA. The CDR3 extends over 14 amino acids. The CDR3 loop is CSVETGAGAYEQYF. Here the CDR3 DNA reads TGCAGCGTTGAAACGGGGGCGGGTGCCTACGAGCAGTACTTC.

This chain uses TRBV20-1 with TRBJ2-5, with TRBD2 identical over 13 bases. V shed 2 bases, J shed 2 bases, and the junction held 2 bases outside the gene matches. Per germline, CDR1 DFQATT and CDR2 SNEGSKA (reference sequence). CDR3 length: 15 residues. DNA for the CDR3: TGCAGTGCTAGACGGGGACTAGCGGGGCAAGAGACCCAGTACTTC. Protein product: CSARRGLAGQETQYF.

The CDR3 sequence is CASSPRLAGLTAEQFF. The CDR3 coding sequence is TGCGCCAGCAGCCCCCGGCTAGCGGGATTGACCGCTGAGCAGTTCTTC. The chain couples TRBV5-1 to TRBJ2-1, with 9 bases that match TRBD2. The J segment lost 9 bases and the V segment lost 4 bases, leaving 14 bases of the junction unmatched. CDR1 is SGHRS, CDR2 YFSETQ, per germline. The CDR3 has 16 residues.

This clonotype was counted between two and nine times. J is TRBJ1-1 and V is TRBV7-9; D ambiguous. V was clipped by 1 base and J by 10 bases, with 7 bases between them. The CDR3 length is 11 residues. Germline loops: CDR1 SEHNR, CDR2 FQNEAQ (reference sequence). For the CDR3, the DNA is TGTGCCAGCAGCTTAGATCGAGGAGCTTTCTTT. This translates into CASSLDRGAFF.

The V call is TRBV5-1, the J call TRBJ2-5, with a possible D match to TRBD1 (7 bases). Between the trimmed V and J ends, which lost 4 bases and 5 bases, there was a span of 12 bases. CDR3 length: 13 amino acids. Germline V gene data show CDR1 as SGHRS and CDR2 as YFSETQ. CDR3: CASSRGGGETQYF. CDR3 nucleotides: TGCGCCAGCAGCCGCGGAGGGGGCGAGACCCAGTACTTC. Combining the CDR3 with reference TRBV5-1 and TRBJ2-5 gives the whole variable domain KAGVTQTPRYLIKTRGQQVTLSCSPISGHRSVSWYQQTPGQGLQFLFEYFSETQRNKGNFPGRFSGRQFSNSRSEMNVSTLELGDSALYLCASSRGGGETQYFGPGTRLLVL.

This clonotype was counted many times. The V and J genes are TRBV7-6 and TRBJ1-1; D unresolved. Per germline, CDR1 SGHVS and CDR2 FNYEAQ. CDR3 size: 13 residues. Trimming removed 4 bases at V and 0 bases at J, with 6 bases between. The CDR3 here is CASSSTVNTEAFF. CDR3 DNA: TGTGCCAGCAGCTCTACAGTGAACACTGAAGCTTTCTTT.

J is TRBJ2-6 and V is TRBV18; D gene uncertain. Per germline, CDR1 KGHSH and CDR2 LQKENI. The ends were cut back, 6 bases at V and 0 bases at J, with 15 bases in the middle. The CDR3 has 17 amino acids. CDR3 nucleotide sequence: TGTGCCAGCTCCCCTATTGGTGAAAGCTCTGGGGCCAACGTCCTGACTTTC. Translated: CASSPIGESSGANVLTF. Complete variable domain (other parts from reference TRBV18 and TRBJ2-6): NAGVMQNPRHLVRRRGQEARLRCSPMKGHSHVYWYRQLPEEGLKFMVYLQKENIIDESGMPKERFSAEFPKEGPSILRIQQVVRGDSAAYFCASSPIGESSGANVLTFGAGSRLTVL.

There are a few counts of this clonotype. This chain uses TRBV24-1 with TRBJ2-2; D not resolved. The CDR3 is made up of 13 amino acids. Germline CDR1 and CDR2: KGHDR and SFDVKD. V was trimmed by 5 bases and J by 1 base, leaving 4 bases between them. CDR3 coding DNA: TGTGCCACCAGTGGACAGAACACCGGGGAGCTGTTTTTT. This translates into CATSGQNTGELFF.

The V call is TRBV5-1, the J call TRBJ2-1, with 7 positions matching TRBD1. The ends lost 4 bases at V and 5 bases at J; junction bases unmatched: 3. The CDR3 totals 13 residues. In germline, CDR1 is SGHRS, CDR2 YFSETQ. CDR3 bases: TGCGCCAGCAGCCTAGGACAGGACAATGAGCAGTTCTTC. It specifies CASSLGQDNEQFF.

This clonotype was detected only a few times. The J gene is TRBJ2-3, the V gene TRBV11-2, with a possible D match to TRBD1 (5 bases). Germline V gene sequence: CDR1 SGHAT, CDR2 FQNNGV. The CDR3 has 14 amino acids. V dropped 6 bases and J dropped 2 bases, with 12 bases sitting between them. DNA for the CDR3: TGTGCCAGCAGACCCCCGACAGTCACAGATACGCAGTATTTT. As protein: CASRPPTVTDTQYF.

In its sample, this clonotype was seen a few times. V and J are TRBV29-1 and TRBJ2-1; weak D call: TRBD2 (5 bases). CDR3 size: 15 residues. Trimming cost V 0 bases and J 10 bases, with 19 bases left between them. Germline CDR1 and CDR2: SQVTM and ANQGSEA. The CDR3, as DNA: TGCAGCGTTGAAGATGGCCGAGGAGGTGGAACGGAGCAGTTCTTC. It encodes CSVEDGRGGGTEQFF.

This clonotype was picked up a small number of times. J is TRBJ2-7 and V is TRBV10-3; 7 bases match TRBD1. The ends lost 4 bases at V and 4 bases at J; junction bases unmatched: 10. This CDR3 has 15 residues. Per the germline V gene, CDR1 is ENHRY and CDR2 is SYGVKD. The CDR3 DNA follows: TGTGCCATCAGTGGGGGGACAGTTGTCGGGTACGAGCAGTACTTC. Translating gives CAISGGTVVGYEQYF.